A selection of T cell receptor beta chains follows, all from one sample in a study of T cell responses to AZD1222 COVID-19 vaccine. Repertoires were generated with immunoSEQ multiplex PCR, while TCRdb's copy carries only in-frame clones and drops some. The sample holds some 140,000 clones; 70% to 90% are singletons and the top ten take 5.5%. The sequencing here drew on peripheral blood, taken on day 0 of MenACWY control vaccination. These receptors were collected from an adult in good health. CDR3s leave out the opening cysteine and the closing phenylalanine or tryptophan. Each record gives: clone size, V gene, CDR3 protein. Only some rows state a clone size, as once, few, many or a class for expanded clones.

once TRBV7-2 ASSSQSGGVGSPLH
. TRBV18 ASLPRTRTDTQY
. TRBV2 ASSEEWGPNEQF
. TRBV5-1 ASSLAPSPENEQF
. TRBV5-8 ASSLAGGWTEAF
. TRBV5-1 ASVPTASSGANVLT
. TRBV3-1/TRBV3-2 ASSQGLAETQY
. TRBV9 ASSVKSSYNSPLH
. TRBV3-1/TRBV3-2 ASSQVGLRSYEQY
. TRBV5-1 ASAPLSANTGELF
. TRBV7-9 ASSFFDAEANGYT
once TRBV25-1 ASSEFRRASATEAF
. TRBV7-9 ASSSIWGSGANVLT
. TRBV30 AWTGIGDRPNEKLF
. TRBV19 ASSMEGRAKSSTEAF
. TRBV12-3/TRBV12-4 ASSYPPAYGYT
. TRBV5-1 ASSLSAIGSYGYT
once TRBV7-9 ASNPGGTPGSYEQY
. TRBV5-1 ASMEGGGANYGYT
. TRBV11-2 ASSHARGGPYNEQF
. TRBV5-6 ASSSPRLTNYGYT
once TRBV27 ASSLGQVNSPLH
. TRBV28 ASSSWGQPQH
few TRBV18 ASSPASDEQF
. TRBV6-5 ASRLPSSYEQY
. TRBV11-3 ASSLDPDRPFNEQF
. TRBV5-1 ASSKGVAVNTEAF
. TRBV5-4 ASSSLGRAHTEAF
. TRBV27 ASSFLGLAGGDSYEQY